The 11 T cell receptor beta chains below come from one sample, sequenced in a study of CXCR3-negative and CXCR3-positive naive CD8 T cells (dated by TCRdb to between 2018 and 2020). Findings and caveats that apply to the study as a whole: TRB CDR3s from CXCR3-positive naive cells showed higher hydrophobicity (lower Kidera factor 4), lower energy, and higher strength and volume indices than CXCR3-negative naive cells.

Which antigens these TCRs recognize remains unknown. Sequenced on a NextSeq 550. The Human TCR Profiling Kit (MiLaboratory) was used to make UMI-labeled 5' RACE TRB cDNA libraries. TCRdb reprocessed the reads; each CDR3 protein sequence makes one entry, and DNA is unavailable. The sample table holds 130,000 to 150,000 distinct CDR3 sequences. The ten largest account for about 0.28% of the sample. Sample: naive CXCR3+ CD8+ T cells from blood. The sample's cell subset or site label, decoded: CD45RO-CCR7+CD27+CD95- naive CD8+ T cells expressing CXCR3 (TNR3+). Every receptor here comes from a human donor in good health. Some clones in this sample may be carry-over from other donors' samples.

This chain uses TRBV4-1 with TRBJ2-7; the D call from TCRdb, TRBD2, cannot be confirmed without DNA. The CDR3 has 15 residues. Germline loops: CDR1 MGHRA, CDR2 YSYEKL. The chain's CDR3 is CASSQEGIGGDEQYF.

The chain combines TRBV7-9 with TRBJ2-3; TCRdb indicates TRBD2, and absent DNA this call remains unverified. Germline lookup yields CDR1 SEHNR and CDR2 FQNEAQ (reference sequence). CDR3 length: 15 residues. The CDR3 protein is CASSFGGASTDTQYF.

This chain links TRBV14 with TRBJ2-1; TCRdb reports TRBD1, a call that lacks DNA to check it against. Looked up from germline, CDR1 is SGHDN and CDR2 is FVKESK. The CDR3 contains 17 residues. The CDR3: CASSQDLFGGLVDEQFF.

CDR3 sequence reads: CASSLGAPYQETQYF. The V and J genes are TRBV5-1 and TRBJ2-5; TCRdb's D gene call, TRBD2, goes unchecked for lack of DNA. The CDR3 is 15 amino acids. In germline, CDR1 is SGHRS, CDR2 YFSETQ. Complete variable domain (other parts from reference TRBV5-1 and TRBJ2-5): KAGVTQTPRYLIKTRGQQVTLSCSPISGHRSVSWYQQTPGQGLQFLFEYFSETQRNKGNFPGRFSGRQFSNSRSEMNVSTLELGDSALYLCASSLGAPYQETQYFGPGTRLLVL.

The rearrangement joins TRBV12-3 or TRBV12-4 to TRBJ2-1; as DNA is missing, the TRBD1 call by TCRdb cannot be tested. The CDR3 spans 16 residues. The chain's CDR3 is CASSSPGTGGYNEQFF.

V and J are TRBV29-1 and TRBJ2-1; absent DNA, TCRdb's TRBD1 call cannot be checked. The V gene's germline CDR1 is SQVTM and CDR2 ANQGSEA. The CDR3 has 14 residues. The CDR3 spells CSVLRQGRYNEQFF.

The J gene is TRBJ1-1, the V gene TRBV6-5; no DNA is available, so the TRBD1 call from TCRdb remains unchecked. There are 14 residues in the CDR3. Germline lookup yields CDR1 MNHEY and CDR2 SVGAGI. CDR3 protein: CASRGQFVNTEAFF.

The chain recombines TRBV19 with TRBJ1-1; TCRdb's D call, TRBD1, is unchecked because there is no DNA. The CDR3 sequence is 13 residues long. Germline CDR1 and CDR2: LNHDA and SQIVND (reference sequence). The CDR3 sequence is CASSMSPNTEAFF.

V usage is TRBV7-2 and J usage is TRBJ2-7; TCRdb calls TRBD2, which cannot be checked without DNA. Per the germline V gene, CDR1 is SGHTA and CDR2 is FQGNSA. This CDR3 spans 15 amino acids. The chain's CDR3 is CASSPLEGPYYEQYF.

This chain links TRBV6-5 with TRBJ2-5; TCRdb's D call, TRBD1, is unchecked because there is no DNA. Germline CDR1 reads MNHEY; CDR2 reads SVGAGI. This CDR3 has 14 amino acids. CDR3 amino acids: CASSYRQGAETQYF.

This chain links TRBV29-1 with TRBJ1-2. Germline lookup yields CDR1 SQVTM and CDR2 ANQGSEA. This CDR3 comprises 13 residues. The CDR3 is CSVENLGNYCYTF.